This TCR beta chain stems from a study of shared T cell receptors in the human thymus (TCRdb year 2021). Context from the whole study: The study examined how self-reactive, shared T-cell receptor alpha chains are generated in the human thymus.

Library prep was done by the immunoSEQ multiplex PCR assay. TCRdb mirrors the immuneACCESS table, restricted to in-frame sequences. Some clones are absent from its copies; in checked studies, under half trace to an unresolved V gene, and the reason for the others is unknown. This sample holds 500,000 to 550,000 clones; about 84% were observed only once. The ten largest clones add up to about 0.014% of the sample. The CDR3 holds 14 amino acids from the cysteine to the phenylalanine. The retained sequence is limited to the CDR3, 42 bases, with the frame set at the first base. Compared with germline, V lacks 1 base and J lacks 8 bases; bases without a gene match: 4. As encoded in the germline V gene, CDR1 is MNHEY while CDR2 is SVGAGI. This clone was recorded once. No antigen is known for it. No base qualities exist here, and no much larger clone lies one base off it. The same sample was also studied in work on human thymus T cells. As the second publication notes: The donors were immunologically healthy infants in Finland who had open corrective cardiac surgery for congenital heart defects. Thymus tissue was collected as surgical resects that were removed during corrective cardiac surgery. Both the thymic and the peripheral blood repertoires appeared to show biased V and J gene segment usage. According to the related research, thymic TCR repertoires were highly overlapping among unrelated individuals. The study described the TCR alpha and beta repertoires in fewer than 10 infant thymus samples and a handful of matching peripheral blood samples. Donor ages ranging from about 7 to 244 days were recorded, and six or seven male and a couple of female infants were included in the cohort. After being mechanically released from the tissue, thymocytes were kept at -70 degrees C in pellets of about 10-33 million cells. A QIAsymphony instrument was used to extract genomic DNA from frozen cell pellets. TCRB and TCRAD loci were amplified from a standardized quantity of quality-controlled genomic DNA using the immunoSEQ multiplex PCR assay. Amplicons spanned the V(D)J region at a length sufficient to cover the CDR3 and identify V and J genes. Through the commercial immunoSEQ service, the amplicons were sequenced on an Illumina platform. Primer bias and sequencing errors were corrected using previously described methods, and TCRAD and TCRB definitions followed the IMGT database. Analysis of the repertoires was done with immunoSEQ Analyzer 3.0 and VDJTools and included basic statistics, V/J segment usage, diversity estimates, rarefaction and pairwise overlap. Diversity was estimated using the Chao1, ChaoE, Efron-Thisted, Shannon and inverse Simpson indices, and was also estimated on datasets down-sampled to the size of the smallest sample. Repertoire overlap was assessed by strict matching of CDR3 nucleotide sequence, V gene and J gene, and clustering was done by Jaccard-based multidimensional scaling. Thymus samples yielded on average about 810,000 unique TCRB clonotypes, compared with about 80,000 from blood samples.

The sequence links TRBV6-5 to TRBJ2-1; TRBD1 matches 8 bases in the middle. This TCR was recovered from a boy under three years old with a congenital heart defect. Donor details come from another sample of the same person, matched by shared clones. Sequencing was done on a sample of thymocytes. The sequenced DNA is TGTGCCAGCAGTTACTGGGACAGGATGGATGAGCAGTTCTTC. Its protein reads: CASSYWDRMDEQFF.